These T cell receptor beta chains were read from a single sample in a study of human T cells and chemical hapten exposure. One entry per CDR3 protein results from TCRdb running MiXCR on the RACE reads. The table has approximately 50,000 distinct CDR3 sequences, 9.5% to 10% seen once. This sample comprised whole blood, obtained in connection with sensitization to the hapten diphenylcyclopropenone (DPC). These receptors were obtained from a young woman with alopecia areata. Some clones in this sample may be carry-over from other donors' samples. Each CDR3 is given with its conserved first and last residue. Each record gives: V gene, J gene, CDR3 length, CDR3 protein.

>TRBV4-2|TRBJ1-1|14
CASSHTTGGDEAFF
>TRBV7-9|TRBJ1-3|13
CASSPSSGNTIYF
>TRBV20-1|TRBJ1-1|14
CSANRQGMNTEAFF
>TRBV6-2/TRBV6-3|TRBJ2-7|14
CASSLNRGLNEQYF
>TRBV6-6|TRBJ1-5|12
CASSLVYQPQHF
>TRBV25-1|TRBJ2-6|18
CASSEFTGVSSGANVLTF
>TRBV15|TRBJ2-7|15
CATSRDRLPTYEQYF
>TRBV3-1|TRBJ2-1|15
CASSQGQGNSNEQFF
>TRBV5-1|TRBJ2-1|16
CASSLAQGPLGDEQFF
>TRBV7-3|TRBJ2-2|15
CASSLQGADTGELFF
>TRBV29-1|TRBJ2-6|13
CSARTGGANVLTF
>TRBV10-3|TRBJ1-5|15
CAIREDGLGNQPQHF
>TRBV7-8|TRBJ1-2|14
CASSLAGGSGGYTF
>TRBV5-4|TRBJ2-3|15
CASSLAGAGTDTQYF
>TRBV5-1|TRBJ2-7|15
CASSVDGGPSYEQYF
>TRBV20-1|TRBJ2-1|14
CSAKTSGSYNEQFF
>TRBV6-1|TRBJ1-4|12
CASWATNEKLFF
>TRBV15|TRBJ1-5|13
CATSRERGQPQHF
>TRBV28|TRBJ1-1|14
CASINRPSNTEAFF
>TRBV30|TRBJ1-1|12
CASRDRNTEAFF
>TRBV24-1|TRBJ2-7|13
CATSRPGLDEQYF
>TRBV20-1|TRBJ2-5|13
CSARFTSEETQYF
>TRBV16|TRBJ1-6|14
CASSQRSVNSPLHF
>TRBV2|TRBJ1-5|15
CASSERGIGNQPQHF
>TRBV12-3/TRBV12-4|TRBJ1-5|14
CASSLVSLGQPQHF
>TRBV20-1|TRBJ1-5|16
CSARQPPYFSNQPQHF
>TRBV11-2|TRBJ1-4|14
CASSSLTGGRLLFF
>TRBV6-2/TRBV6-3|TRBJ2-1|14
CASSYTSPYNEQFF
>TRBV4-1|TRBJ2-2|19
CASSQDSWDRVRIGGELFF
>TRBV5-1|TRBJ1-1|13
CASSSPGEVEAFF
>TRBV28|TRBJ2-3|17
CASSGSRDGGLTDTQYF
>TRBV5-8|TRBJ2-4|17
CASTRPGTGVAKNIQYF
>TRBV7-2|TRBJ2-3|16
CASSSFSISSTDTQYF
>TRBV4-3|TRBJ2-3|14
CASSQDLEGLEQYF
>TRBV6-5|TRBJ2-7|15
CASSYSGGASYEQYF
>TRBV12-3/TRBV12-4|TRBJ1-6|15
CASSGGRTYNSPLHF
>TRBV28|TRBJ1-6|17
CASSVGRLSSYNSPLHF
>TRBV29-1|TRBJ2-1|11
CSVELQGVEFF
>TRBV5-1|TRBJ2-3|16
CASSFVGDVRTDTQYF
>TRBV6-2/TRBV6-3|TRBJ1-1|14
CASSLQGTTTEAFF
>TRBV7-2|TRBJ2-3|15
CASSLVAGHTDTQYF
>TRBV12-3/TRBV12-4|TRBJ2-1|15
CASSLRLAGVEEQFF
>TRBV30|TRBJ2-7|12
CAWRQGGGAQYF
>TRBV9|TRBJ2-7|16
CASSVPAQSARYEQYF